What follows are 28 T cell receptor beta chains derived from one specimen sequenced in a study of blood T cell repertoires in COVID-19. The table came from immunoSEQ multiplex PCR; TCRdb's copy has only in-frame clones and leaves some out. Seen here are 150,000 or so clones, about 86% observed once, and the top ten hold 3.6%. The sample taken for sequencing was PBMCs or T cells enriched from blood (not recorded which). The receptors stem from a woman aged 50 to 60 in a cohort exposed to, infected with or recovered from COVID-19 (not recorded which).

The chain combines TRBV24-1 with TRBJ1-4, with D perhaps TRBD1 (6 bases). There are 19 residues in the CDR3. V lost 4 bases, J lost 0 bases, and 20 bases lay in between. Germline assignment: CDR1 KGHDR and CDR2 SFDVKD. The CDR3 nucleotides read TGTGCCACCAGTGACCCTAAGGACAGCTATATTGCAACTAATGAAAAACTGTTTTTT. It translates to CATSDPKDSYIATNEKLFF.

The V and J genes are TRBV29-1 and TRBJ2-7; 8 bases agree with TRBD2. J gave up 3 bases and V 7 bases, and 8 bases lay outside the gene matches. Germline V gives CDR1 SQVTM, CDR2 ANQGSEA. This CDR3 spans 13 amino acids. DNA of the CDR3: TGCAGCGCCCAGTTGGCGGGGGGCTACGAGCAGTACTTC. Its translation: CSAQLAGGYEQYF.

As DNA, the CDR3 is TGTGCCACCCAGACTACAGGGTGGAACACCGGGGAGCTGTTTTTT. Amino acid sequence: CATQTTGWNTGELFF. The genes are TRBV28 and TRBJ2-2; tentative D call: TRBD1 (6 bases). The CDR3 runs to 15 residues. The V gene lost 10 bases and the J gene lost 1 base, with 16 bases spanning the gap. Germline V gives CDR1 MDHEN, CDR2 SYDVKM.

In its sample, this clone was seen a few times. The V call is TRBV5-4, the J call TRBJ1-4; 7 bases fit TRBD1. Germline lookup yields CDR1 SGHNT and CDR2 YYREEE (reference sequence). The J segment lost 6 bases and the V segment lost 5 bases, leaving 10 bases of the junction unmatched. The CDR3 totals 15 residues. CDR3 loop: CASSAFRDSHEKLFF. CDR3 bases: TGTGCCAGCAGTGCGTTTAGGGACAGCCATGAAAAACTGTTTTTT.

The chain uses TRBV2 and TRBJ1-2; TRBD1 agrees at 9 bases. There are 14 residues in the CDR3. Unmatched junction bases numbered 6, after V lost 3 bases and J lost 7 bases. Germline CDR1 and CDR2: SNHLY and FYNNEI. The CDR3: CASSEMGTGSGYTF. The DNA of the CDR3 is TGTGCCAGCAGTGAGATGGGGACAGGGTCTGGCTACACCTTC.

This clone was observed a single time. The V call is TRBV7-9, the J call TRBJ2-1, with D maybe TRBD2 (6 bases). The CDR3 is made up of 15 amino acids. The V gene lost 8 bases and the J gene lost 4 bases, with 18 bases spanning the gap. Germline loops: CDR1 SEHNR, CDR2 FQNEAQ (reference sequence). The CDR3 here is CASGPRASAYNEQFF. DNA for the CDR3: TGTGCCAGCGGACCGAGGGCTAGCGCATACAATGAGCAGTTCTTC.

V gene TRBV2 combines with J gene TRBJ2-4; TRBD2 aligns across 9 bases. Germline CDR1 is SNHLY and CDR2 is FYNNEI. CDR3 length: 14 residues. V lost 4 bases to trimming and J lost 5 bases; unmatched junction nucleotides: 3. For the CDR3, the DNA is TGTGCCAGCAGTGCGCTAGCGGGACAAAACATTCAGTACTTC. Amino acids: CASSALAGQNIQYF.

The chain employs TRBV9 and TRBJ2-5; possible D gene TRBD2, 6 bases. CDR1 is SGDLS and CDR2 is YYNGEE in the germline V gene. The CDR3 sequence is 16 residues long. V lost 1 base and J 4 bases, leaving 17 bases between the germline ends. Here the CDR3 DNA reads TGTGCCAGCAGCGTAAGGGATAGCGGTAGAAGAGAGACCCAGTACTTC. Its translation is CASSVRDSGRRETQYF.

This rearrangement joins TRBV7-8 to TRBJ2-3, with D possibly matching TRBD1 (5 bases). The CDR3 is 15 residues long. Per germline, CDR1 SGHVS and CDR2 FQNEAQ. The V and J ends lost 1 base and 0 bases respectively, with 8 bases between them. DNA of the CDR3: TGTGCCAGCAGCTTAGGCCAGGGAAGCACAGATACGCAGTATTTT. The encoded protein is CASSLGQGSTDTQYF. The entire variable domain, with the rest obtained from reference TRBV7-8 and TRBJ2-3, is as follows: GAGVSQSPRYKVAKRGQDVALRCDPISGHVSLFWYQQALGQGPEFLTYFQNEAQLDKSGLPSDRFFAERPEGSVSTLKIQRTQQEDSAVYLCASSLGQGSTDTQYFGPGTRLTVL.

The rearrangement joins TRBV7-9 to TRBJ1-1, with unresolved D. This CDR3 contains 16 residues. The V end lost 1 base, the J end lost 1 base, and 13 bases lay between the germline ends. Germline CDR1 SEHNR, CDR2 FQNEAQ (reference sequence). CDR3 loop: CASSLDPWRGNTEAFF. The CDR3 DNA reads TGTGCCAGCAGCTTAGATCCGTGGCGAGGGAACACTGAAGCTTTCTTT.

The chain employs TRBV3-1 (or the pseudogene TRBV3-2) and TRBJ2-2, with D possibly TRBD2 on 6 matching bases. The V end was cut by 4 bases, the J end by 0 bases, with 9 bases between. CDR1 and CDR2 (germline): LGHDT, YNNKEL (reference sequence). The CDR3 is 15 residues long. The CDR3 here is CASSPEGTNTGELFF. The CDR3 DNA reads TGTGCCAGCAGCCCGGAGGGGACGAACACCGGGGAGCTGTTTTTT.

The chain employs TRBV30 and TRBJ1-2; no clear D. Germline CDR1 is GTSNPN and CDR2 is SVGIG (reference sequence). Trimming pared 2 bases from V and 4 bases from J, leaving 14 bases between. The CDR3 runs 14 residues. Here the CDR3 DNA reads TGTGCCTGGAGTCCCAACGGACTTTCCTATGGCTACACCTTC. Its translation is CAWSPNGLSYGYTF.

The chain links TRBV6-5 to TRBJ1-1; tentative D call: TRBD1 (6 bases). The germline CDR1 and CDR2 sequences are MNHEY and SVGAGI. V gave up 5 bases and J gave up 6 bases, with 19 bases separating them. The CDR3 extends over 15 amino acids. CDR3 in amino acids: CASSRLQGLNPEAFF. CDR3 nucleotide sequence: TGTGCCAGCAGTCGCTTACAGGGTCTTAACCCTGAAGCTTTCTTT.

This chain links TRBV30 with TRBJ2-7; 7 positions agree with TRBD1. The CDR3 extends over 14 amino acids. V was clipped by 3 bases and J by 2 bases; unmatched bases: 7. CDR1 GTSNPN and CDR2 SVGIG come from the germline V gene (reference sequence). Here the CDR3 DNA reads TGTGCCTGGAGACAACAGGGGTCGACCTACGAGCAGTACTTC. This sequence encodes CAWRQQGSTYEQYF.

This clone came up a few times. The V call is TRBV15, the J call TRBJ2-1; TRBD1 matches 9 bases. Trimming at V came to 3 bases and at J to 8 bases, leaving 20 bases not matched to a gene. The CDR3 runs 19 residues. CDR1 is LNHNV and CDR2 is YYDKDF in the germline V gene (reference sequence). CDR3 sequence (DNA): TGTGCCACCAGCAGCCCCAGGGGGACAGGGCCCAAGCTAGCGCATGAGCAGTTCTTC. Translating gives CATSSPRGTGPKLAHEQFF.

This clone was counted a single time. This chain connects TRBV5-4 to TRBJ2-1; maybe TRBD2 (7 bases). The germline V gene has CDR1 SGHNT and CDR2 YYREEE (reference sequence). The CDR3 consists of 15 residues. Trimming stripped 2 bases from V and 2 bases from J, with 11 bases between. The CDR3 reads CASSFGGATYNEQFF. Written as DNA, the CDR3 is TGTGCCAGCAGCTTTGGGGGGGCAACCTACAATGAGCAGTTCTTC.

The chain recombines TRBV6-2 or TRBV6-3 with TRBJ1-6; 9 bases are shared with TRBD1. The CDR3 is 15 amino acids. J lost 7 bases, V lost 6 bases, and 7 bases had no gene match. CDR1 and CDR2 (germline): MNHEY, SVGEGT. This CDR3 reads CASSQRTGENSPLHF. The CDR3 DNA sequence: TGTGCCAGCAGCCAAAGGACAGGGGAAAATTCACCCCTCCACTTT.

This rearrangement joins TRBV7-8 to TRBJ2-1, with TRBD2 matching 11 bases. Per germline, CDR1 SGHVS and CDR2 FQNEAQ. The ends lost 0 bases at V and 12 bases at J; junction bases unmatched: 1. The CDR3 contains 13 residues. CDR3 region: CASSLATSGGQFF. CDR3 nucleotide sequence: TGTGCCAGCAGCTTAGCAACTAGCGGGGGGCAGTTCTTC. The whole variable domain, filled in from reference TRBV7-8 and TRBJ2-1, reads GAGVSQSPRYKVAKRGQDVALRCDPISGHVSLFWYQQALGQGPEFLTYFQNEAQLDKSGLPSDRFFAERPEGSVSTLKIQRTQQEDSAVYLCASSLATSGGQFFGPGTRLTVL.

This chain joins TRBV15 and TRBJ1-1; 9 nucleotides align to TRBD1. The CDR3 is made up of 14 amino acids. Germline V gene data show CDR1 as LNHNV and CDR2 as YYDKDF (reference sequence). J gave up 11 bases and V 0 bases, and 7 bases lay outside the gene matches. The CDR3 DNA reads TGTGCCACCAGCAGAGAGTCCGGGACAGGGTTTGCTTTCTTT. Translated: CATSRESGTGFAFF.

The genes are TRBV6-6 and TRBJ1-3, with D perhaps TRBD1 (5 bases). V gave up 4 bases and J gave up 3 bases, with 16 bases separating them. CDR1 and CDR2 (germline): MNHNY, SVGAGI (reference sequence). The CDR3 totals 16 residues. The DNA of the CDR3 is TGTGCCAGCAGTTCCCCCCGCCAGGGTATTGGAAACACCATATATTTT. Translated: CASSSPRQGIGNTIYF.

In this sample, this clone turned up once. The chain uses TRBV7-9 and TRBJ1-6; no clear D. Germline V gene sequence: CDR1 SEHNR, CDR2 FQNEAQ (reference sequence). There are 14 residues in the CDR3. The ends were cut back, 2 bases at V and 3 bases at J, with 5 bases in the middle. The CDR3 bases are TGTGCCAGCAGCTTACCTCTCTATAATTCACCCCTCCACTTT. It encodes CASSLPLYNSPLHF.

The chain is built from TRBV11-2 and TRBJ2-7; 7 bases are shared with TRBD2. The germline CDR1 and CDR2 sequences are SGHAT and FQNNGV. V trimming: 1 base; J trimming: 5 bases; junction bases outside the gene matches: 8. The CDR3 runs 15 residues. This CDR3 is CASSLVGGSIDEQYF. CDR3 coding DNA: TGTGCCAGCAGCTTAGTCGGCGGGAGTATCGACGAGCAGTACTTC.

The sample holds many counts of this clone. This chain joins TRBV19 and TRBJ1-5, with 9 bases lining up with TRBD1. V gave up 7 bases and J gave up 6 bases; unmatched junction bases: 16. Germline assignment: CDR1 LNHDA and CDR2 SQIVND (reference sequence). The CDR3 spans 17 residues. CDR3 sequence reads: CASTPWGGQGRIQPQHF. The CDR3 DNA is TGTGCCAGTACCCCATGGGGGGGACAGGGTAGGATTCAGCCCCAGCATTTT.

The chain couples TRBV7-2 to TRBJ2-5; D uncertain. This CDR3 spans 13 amino acids. V was clipped by 1 base and J by 4 bases, with 7 bases between them. Germline V gene data show CDR1 as SGHTA and CDR2 as FQGNSA. This CDR3 is CASSLELAETQYF. The CDR3 nucleotides read TGTGCCAGCAGCTTAGAATTAGCAGAGACCCAGTACTTC. Drawing the rest from reference TRBV7-2 and TRBJ2-5, the complete variable domain is GAGVSQSPSNKVTEKGKDVELRCDPISGHTALYWYRQSLGQGLEFLIYFQGNSAPDKSGLPSDRFSAERTGGSVSTLTIQRTQQEDSAVYLCASSLELAETQYFGPGTRLLVL.

J is TRBJ1-6 and V is TRBV5-1, with TRBD1 matching over 8 bases. J lost 9 bases, V lost 0 bases, and 5 bases had no gene match. The CDR3 covers 15 residues. CDR1 SGHRS and CDR2 YFSETQ come from the germline V gene. CDR3 sequence: CASSLAAGQGSPLHF. In nucleotides, the CDR3 is TGCGCCAGCAGCTTGGCCGCAGGACAGGGTTCACCCCTCCACTTT.

The gene calls are TRBV2 and TRBJ1-5; D may be TRBD1 (6 bases). Germline-derived CDR1 and CDR2 are SNHLY and FYNNEI. This CDR3 is built from 15 residues. The V end lost 4 bases, the J end lost 4 bases, and 14 bases lay between the germline ends. The CDR3 spells CASSVGRGSNQPQHF. The DNA of the CDR3 is TGTGCCAGCAGTGTGGGCAGGGGAAGTAATCAGCCCCAGCATTTT.

The chain uses TRBV7-2 and TRBJ2-2; D is perhaps TRBD2 (7 bases). Trimming removed 5 bases at V and 6 bases at J, with 16 bases between. The CDR3 runs 15 residues. Germline values: CDR1 SGHTA, CDR2 FQGNSA. The CDR3 DNA is TGTGCCAGCAGCCTTATGTGGGGGGGCCCCGGGGAGCTGTTTTTT. As protein: CASSLMWGGPGELFF.

The chain is built from TRBV11-3 and TRBJ2-1, with TRBD2 identical over 7 bases. The CDR3 loop spans 15 amino acids. Germline V gene lookup returns CDR1 SGHNT and CDR2 YENEEA. Unmatched junction bases numbered 11, after V lost 5 bases and J lost 7 bases. The chain's CDR3 is CASSPKRGLGNEQFF. Written as DNA, the CDR3 is TGTGCCAGCAGCCCTAAGCGGGGCTTGGGGAATGAGCAGTTCTTC.